This T cell receptor (beta chain) was profiled in a study of T cell responses to AZD1222 COVID-19 vaccine (dated by TCRdb to the early 2020s). With respect to the entire study: AZD1222 recipients with second doses at about 4 weeks or about 12 weeks were pooled, because spike-specific TCR depth and breadth did not differ between schedules. A total of 233 trial participants underwent TCR sequencing, of whom about 210 received two doses of AZD1222 and around 25 received two doses of the MenACWY control vaccine. Trial participants were enrolled by age into subgroups of 18-55, 56-69 and 70-plus years, and roughly 150, 30 and 60 TCR-sequenced participants, respectively, were included in these subgroups. Results the study describes overall, beyond this receptor: The vaccine-associated CD4 TCRs covered the entire spike protein, and the dominant responses fell in regions 160-218 and 743-854. Reportedly, almost half of the unique spike-specific TCRs recognized epitopes lying outside the regions that are mutated in the B.1.351 and B.1.1.7 variants. Spike-specific TCR breadth and depth rose significantly after two AZD1222 doses compared with day 0 and with MenACWY recipients. Conclusions about previously exposed vaccinees are limited because only a handful of AZD1222 recipients were SARS-CoV-2 seropositive at baseline. Participants were mostly white British and included more females than males, and it was suggested by the authors that clonal diversity may have been underestimated. Because no day 14 peak-response samples were available, the repertoires could be characterized only after the peak T cell response. In the small 56-69-year group, the increase in depth fell short of significance, most likely because of low power.

The time point label, as the study defines it: baseline before first vaccination. Vaccinee samples were obtained from the UK trials COV001 and COV002, which included a single-blind randomized controlled phase 2/3 trial of AZD1222 (ChAdOx1 nCoV-19) in healthy adults. Trial participant PBMC samples were collected at day 0 and day 28 after the second dose for TCRbeta chain sequencing. A note on this clone: It has no known antigen specificity. The input lacks base qualities; no much larger clone sits a single base away.

Counted from cysteine to phenylalanine, this CDR3 has 12 amino acids. Just CDR3 DNA is preserved here, 36 bases in frame from base 1. CDR1 and CDR2 are read off the germline V gene as SGDLS and YYNGEE. The V end loses 2 bases and the J end loses 6 bases, and a stretch of 5 bases separates them. The CDR3 regions of human TCRbeta chains were subjected to immunosequencing. The paper's processing steps were these. Repertoire TCRs were matched against a reference library of SARS-CoV-2-specific TCRs generated with the MIRA antigen-specificity platform. Breadth was defined as the fraction of unique TCRs that were SARS-CoV-2-associated. Depth was defined as the fraction of total T cells that were SARS-CoV-2-associated. Each spike-specific TCR was assigned to its reactive spike region and to a CD4 or CD8 class using the MIRA data. Log10-transformed breadth and depth values were compared by one-way ANOVA with Sidak's multiple comparisons tests. Sourced from immuneACCESS, this table was stored by TCRdb with only in-frame sequences that have V and J called. A share of the clones is absent; for the studies checked, an unresolved V gene accounts for under half, and the remainder has no known explanation. From that table come the V and J calls and clone size; the DNA was used to work out D and trimming. Within this sample are nearly 110,000 clones, with more than 75% of them counted one time only. 22% of the sample lies in the top ten.

The chain links TRBV9 with TRBJ2-2; confidence is insufficient to name the D gene. Source: peripheral blood, taken on day 0 of AZD1222 vaccination. This sequence originates from an adult in good health. The CDR3 reads CASSVSSGELFF. At the DNA level, the sequence is TGTGCCAGCAGCGTTAGCTCCGGGGAGCTGTTTTTT.